A selection of T cell receptor beta chains follows, all from one sample in a study of a mutant IDH1 vaccine in newly diagnosed glioma. Their antigens are not known. Using immunoSEQ multiplex PCR, the repertoire was profiled, and TCRdb retains in-frame clones only, with some absent. The table has tens of thousands of clones, around 83% seen once. The sequenced sample was PBMCs, obtained from a glioma patient whose treatment included an IDH1 peptide vaccine. Every receptor here comes from a man aged 25 to 40 with glioma. The CDR3 runs from the conserved cysteine through the conserved F or W. A D gene is named only where the DNA matches it firmly. Not all rows give a size; the values are once, few, many and, for expanded clones, a class.

clone size,CDR3 length,V gene,J gene,D gene,CDR3 protein
.,12,TRBV30,TRBJ2-3,.,CAWSPNTDTQYF
.,14,TRBV30,TRBJ1-1,.,CAWVREVGGTEAFF
.,14,TRBV15,TRBJ1-2,.,CATSRRDGNYGYTF
.,14,TRBV18,TRBJ2-7,TRBD1,CASSLGQGSLEQYF
.,14,TRBV18,TRBJ2-7,.,CASSPIQGIYEQYF
.,16,TRBV9,TRBJ2-3,TRBD2,CASSVATSGGTDTQYF
.,15,TRBV10-2,TRBJ2-7,.,CASRYGGGTSYEQYF
.,14,TRBV2,TRBJ2-5,.,CATQSPDSRETQYF
.,11,TRBV6-5,TRBJ1-1,.,CASIGNTEAFF
.,13,TRBV2,TRBJ2-5,.,CASSDRDLETQYF
.,14,TRBV28,TRBJ1-2,TRBD1,CASSLQGAGYGYTF
.,13,TRBV7-7,TRBJ1-1,.,CASSLAIGARAFF
.,15,TRBV7-9,TRBJ1-4,TRBD1,CASSLRGQGGEKLFF
once,18,TRBV5-6,TRBJ2-3,.,CASSWGSGTHGLVGTQYF
.,15,TRBV5-8,TRBJ2-7,.,CASSRPRTDSYEQYF
.,15,TRBV19,TRBJ2-5,.,CASSISGGGGETQYF
.,16,TRBV5-4,TRBJ2-5,.,CASSLDLAAAPETQYF
.,16,TRBV19,TRBJ2-1,TRBD2,CASVSRSGGSYNEQFF
.,15,TRBV2,TRBJ1-6,.,CASKEGISGNSPLHF
once,15,TRBV5-1,TRBJ2-1,TRBD1,CASSLITGDYNEQFF
.,14,TRBV6-5,TRBJ2-7,TRBD1,CASSRDRESGEQYF
.,14,TRBV5-1,TRBJ2-2,.,CASREGLNTGELFF
.,14,TRBV5-1,TRBJ1-4,.,CASSGEATNEKLFF
.,15,TRBV29-1,TRBJ2-3,TRBD1,CSVPRQGASTDTQYF
.,21,TRBV7-8,TRBJ1-4,TRBD1,CASSPSRARDRGPATNEKLFF
medium-sized,18,TRBV7-6,TRBJ2-2,TRBD2,CASSLLAGGRQSTGGLFF
.,15,TRBV19,TRBJ2-1,.,CASSIEGGSYNEQFF
.,12,TRBV29-1,TRBJ2-2,.,CSVVGATGELFF
.,15,TRBV29-1,TRBJ1-1,TRBD1,CSVGGDSHSNTEAFF
.,14,TRBV6-1,TRBJ1-1,.,CASSAGVRNTEAFF
once,16,TRBV27,TRBJ2-5,TRBD1,CASTPGQGPGQETQYF
.,13,TRBV4-2,TRBJ2-7,.,CASSQDLQGGEYF
.,13,TRBV30,TRBJ1-5,.,CAWSGGVWQPQHF
.,15,TRBV2,TRBJ1-5,TRBD1,CASSDRQGGRQPQHF
.,17,TRBV4-2,TRBJ1-3,.,CASSQDQAGSSGNTIYF
.,15,TRBV7-2,TRBJ1-5,.,CASSPTGVPDQPQHF